This TCR beta chain was sequenced during a study of blood T cell repertoires in COVID-19. Study-level information: Acute and convalescent COVID-19 samples came from the United States, Italy and Spain. T cells, B-cell-depleted T cells, or PBMCs supplied cDNA or gDNA.

In the study's own analysis: Amplification from reference gene primers served as the basis for estimated nucleated cell counts. The data were produced by immunoSEQ multiplex PCR, yet TCRdb's version contains in-frame clones alone and is incomplete. D and trimming come from the DNA, and the V and J calls and clone size come from that table. Here the sample spans fewer than 250,000 clones, roughly 80% being singletons. This clone was seen only once. The CDR3 contains 15 residues. Germline assignment: CDR1 LNHDA and CDR2 SQIVND (reference sequence). V lost 5 bases and J lost 8; bases outside the gene matches: 11.

The TCR sequence derives from a woman aged 50 to 65 with acute or convalescent COVID-19. The genes are TRBV19 and TRBJ1-2, with 10 nucleotides matching TRBD1. The sample comprised peripheral blood. DNA of the CDR3: TGTGCCAGTAGTCCGCGGGGACAGGGGAGCAAGGGCTACACCTTC. It translates to CASSPRGQGSKGYTF.